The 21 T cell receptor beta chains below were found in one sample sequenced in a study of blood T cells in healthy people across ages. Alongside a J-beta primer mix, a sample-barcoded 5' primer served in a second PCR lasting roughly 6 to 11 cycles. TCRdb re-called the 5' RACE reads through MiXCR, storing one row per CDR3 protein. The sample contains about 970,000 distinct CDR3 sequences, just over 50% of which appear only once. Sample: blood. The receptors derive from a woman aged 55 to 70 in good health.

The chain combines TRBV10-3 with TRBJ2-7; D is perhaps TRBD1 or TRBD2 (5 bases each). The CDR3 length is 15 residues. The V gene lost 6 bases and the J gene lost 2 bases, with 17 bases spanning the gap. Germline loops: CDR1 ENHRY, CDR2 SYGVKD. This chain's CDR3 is CAISTRGERTYEQYF. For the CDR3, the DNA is TGTGCCATCAGCACTAGGGGTGAGAGGACCTACGAGCAGTACTTC.

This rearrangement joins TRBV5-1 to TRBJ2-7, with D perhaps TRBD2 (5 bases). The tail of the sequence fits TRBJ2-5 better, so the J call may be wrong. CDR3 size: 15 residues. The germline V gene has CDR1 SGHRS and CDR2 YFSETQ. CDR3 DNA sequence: TGCGCCAGCAGCTTTCGACTGGGAGCCGCAGAGACCCAGTACTTC. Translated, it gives CASSFRLGAAETQYF.

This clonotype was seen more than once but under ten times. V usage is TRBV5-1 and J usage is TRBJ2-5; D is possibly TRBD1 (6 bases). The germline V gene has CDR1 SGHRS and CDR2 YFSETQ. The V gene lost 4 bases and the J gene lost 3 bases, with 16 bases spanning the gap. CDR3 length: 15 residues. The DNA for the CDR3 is TGCGCCAGCAGCGGAAACACCGGGACAAAAGAGACCCAGTACTTC. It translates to CASSGNTGTKETQYF.

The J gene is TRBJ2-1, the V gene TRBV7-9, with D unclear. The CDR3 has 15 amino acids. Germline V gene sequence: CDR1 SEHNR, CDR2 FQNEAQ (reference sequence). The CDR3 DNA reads TGTGCGACCACCCATTATGTAGGAGTACTAAATGAGCAGTTCTTC. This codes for CATTHYVGVLNEQFF.

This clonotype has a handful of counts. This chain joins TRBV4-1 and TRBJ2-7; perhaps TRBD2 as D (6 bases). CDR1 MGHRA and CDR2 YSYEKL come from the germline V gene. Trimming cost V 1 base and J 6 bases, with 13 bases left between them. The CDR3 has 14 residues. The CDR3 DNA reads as TGCGCCAGCAGCCAAGTCCCGGGACTGGGCGAGCAGTACTTC. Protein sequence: CASSQVPGLGEQYF.

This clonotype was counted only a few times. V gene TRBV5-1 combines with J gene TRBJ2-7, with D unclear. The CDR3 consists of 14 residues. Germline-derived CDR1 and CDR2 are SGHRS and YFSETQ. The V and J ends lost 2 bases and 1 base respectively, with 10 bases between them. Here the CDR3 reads CASSFTGVSYEQYF. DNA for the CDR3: TGCGCCAGCAGCTTTACCGGCGTTTCCTACGAGCAGTACTTC.

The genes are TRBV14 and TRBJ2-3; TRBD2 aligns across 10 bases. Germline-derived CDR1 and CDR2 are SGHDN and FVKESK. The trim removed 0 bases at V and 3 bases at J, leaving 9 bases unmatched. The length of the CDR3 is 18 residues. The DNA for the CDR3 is TGTGCCAGCAGCCAAGATTGGCTAGCGGGAGCCAGGACAGATACGCAGTATTTT. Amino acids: CASSQDWLAGARTDTQYF.

The CDR3 is CSARPPGDSGNTIYF. The CDR3 DNA sequence: TGCAGTGCTAGACCACCAGGGGACTCTGGAAACACCATATATTTT. The V and J genes are TRBV20-1 and TRBJ1-3; the D gene is possibly TRBD1 (6 bases). Per the germline V gene, CDR1 is DFQATT and CDR2 is SNEGSKA (reference sequence). The V end was cut by 2 bases, the J end by 0 bases, with 11 bases between. The length of the CDR3 is 15 residues.

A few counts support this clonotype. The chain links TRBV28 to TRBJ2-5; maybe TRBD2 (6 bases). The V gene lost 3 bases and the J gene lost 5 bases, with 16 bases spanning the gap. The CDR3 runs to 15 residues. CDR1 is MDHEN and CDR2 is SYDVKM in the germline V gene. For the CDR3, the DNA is TGTGCCAGCAGTTTTCCCCTAGCGTCCCGGGAGACCCAGTACTTC. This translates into CASSFPLASRETQYF.

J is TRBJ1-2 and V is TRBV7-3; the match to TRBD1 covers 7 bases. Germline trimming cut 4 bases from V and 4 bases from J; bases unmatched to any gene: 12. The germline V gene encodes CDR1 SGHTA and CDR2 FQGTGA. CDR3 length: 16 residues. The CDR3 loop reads CASSSPGQLMPYGYTF. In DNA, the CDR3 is TGTGCCAGCAGCTCACCGGGACAGTTAATGCCCTATGGCTACACCTTC.

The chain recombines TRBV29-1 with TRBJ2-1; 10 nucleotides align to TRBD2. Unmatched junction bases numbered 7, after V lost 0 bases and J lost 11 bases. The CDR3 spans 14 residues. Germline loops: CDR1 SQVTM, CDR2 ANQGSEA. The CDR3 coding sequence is TGCAGCGTTGAAGAGGCTAGCGGGAGAGGGCAGCAGTTCTTC. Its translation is CSVEEASGRGQQFF.

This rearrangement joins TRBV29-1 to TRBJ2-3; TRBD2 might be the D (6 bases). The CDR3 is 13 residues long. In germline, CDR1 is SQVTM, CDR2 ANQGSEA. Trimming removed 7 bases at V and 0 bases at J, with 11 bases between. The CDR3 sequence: CSARETSTDTQYF. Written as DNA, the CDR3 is TGCAGCGCCCGGGAGACTAGCACAGATACGCAGTATTTT.

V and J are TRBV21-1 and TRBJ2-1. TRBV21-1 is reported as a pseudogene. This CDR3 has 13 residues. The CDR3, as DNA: TGTACCAGCAGCAAAGAGGACGACAATGAGCAGTTCTTC. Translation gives CTSSKEDDNEQFF.

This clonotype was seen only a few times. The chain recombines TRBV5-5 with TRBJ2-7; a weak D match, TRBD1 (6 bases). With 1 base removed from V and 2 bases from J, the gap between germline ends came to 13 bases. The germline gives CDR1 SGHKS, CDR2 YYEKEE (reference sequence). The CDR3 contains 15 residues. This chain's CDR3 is CASSLRTDPAYEQYF. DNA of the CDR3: TGTGCCAGCAGCTTGAGGACAGATCCGGCCTACGAGCAGTACTTC.

The CDR3, as DNA: TGCAGTGCTAAGAAGACTAGCTCCGGCACCGGGGAGCTGTTTTTT. Translating it yields CSAKKTSSGTGELFF. This chain uses TRBV20-1 with TRBJ2-2, with 7 positions matching TRBD2. The CDR3 is 15 amino acids. Germline values: CDR1 DFQATT, CDR2 SNEGSKA (reference sequence). The junction had 9 bases not matched to a gene; V was cut back by 4 bases and J by 4 bases.

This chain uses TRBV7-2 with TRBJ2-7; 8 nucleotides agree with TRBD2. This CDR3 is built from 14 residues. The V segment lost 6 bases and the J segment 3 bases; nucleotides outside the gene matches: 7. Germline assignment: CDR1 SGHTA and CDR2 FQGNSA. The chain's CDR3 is CASRARSGGYEQYF. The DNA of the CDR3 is TGTGCCAGCAGAGCCAGGAGCGGGGGCTACGAGCAGTACTTC.

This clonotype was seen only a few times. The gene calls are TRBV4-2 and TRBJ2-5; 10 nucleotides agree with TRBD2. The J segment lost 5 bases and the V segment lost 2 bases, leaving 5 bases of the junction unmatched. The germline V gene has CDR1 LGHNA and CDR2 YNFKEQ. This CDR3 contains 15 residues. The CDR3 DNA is TGTGCCAGCAGCCAACTAGCGGGAGTAGGGGAGACCCAGTACTTC. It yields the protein CASSQLAGVGETQYF.

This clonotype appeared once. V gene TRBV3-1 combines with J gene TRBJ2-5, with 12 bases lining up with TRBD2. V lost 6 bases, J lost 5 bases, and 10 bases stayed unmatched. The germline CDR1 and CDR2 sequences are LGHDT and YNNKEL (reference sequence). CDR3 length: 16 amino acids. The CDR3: CASRWTSGKSLETQYF. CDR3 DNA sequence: TGTGCCAGCAGATGGACTAGCGGGAAGAGTTTGGAGACCCAGTACTTC.

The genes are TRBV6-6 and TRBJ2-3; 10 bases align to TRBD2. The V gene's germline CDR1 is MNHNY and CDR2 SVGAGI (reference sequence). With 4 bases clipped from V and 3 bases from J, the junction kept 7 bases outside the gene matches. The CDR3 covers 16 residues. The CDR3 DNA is TGTGCCAGCAGTTCACCGGGACTAGCGAAAACAGATACGCAGTATTTT. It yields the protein CASSSPGLAKTDTQYF.

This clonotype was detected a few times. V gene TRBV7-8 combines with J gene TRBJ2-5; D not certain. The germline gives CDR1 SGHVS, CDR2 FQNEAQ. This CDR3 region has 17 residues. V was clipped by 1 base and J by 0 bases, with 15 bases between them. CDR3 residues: CASSLGGPARYQETQYF. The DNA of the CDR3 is TGTGCCAGCAGCTTAGGGGGTCCAGCGCGATACCAAGAGACCCAGTACTTC.

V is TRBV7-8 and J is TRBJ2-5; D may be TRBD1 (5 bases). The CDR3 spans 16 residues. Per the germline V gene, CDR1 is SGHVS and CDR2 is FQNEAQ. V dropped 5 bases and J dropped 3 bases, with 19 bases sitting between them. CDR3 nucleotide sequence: TGTGCCAGCAGCCCCTTCTTTATGGGGCTCAAAGAGACCCAGTACTTC. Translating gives CASSPFFMGLKETQYF.